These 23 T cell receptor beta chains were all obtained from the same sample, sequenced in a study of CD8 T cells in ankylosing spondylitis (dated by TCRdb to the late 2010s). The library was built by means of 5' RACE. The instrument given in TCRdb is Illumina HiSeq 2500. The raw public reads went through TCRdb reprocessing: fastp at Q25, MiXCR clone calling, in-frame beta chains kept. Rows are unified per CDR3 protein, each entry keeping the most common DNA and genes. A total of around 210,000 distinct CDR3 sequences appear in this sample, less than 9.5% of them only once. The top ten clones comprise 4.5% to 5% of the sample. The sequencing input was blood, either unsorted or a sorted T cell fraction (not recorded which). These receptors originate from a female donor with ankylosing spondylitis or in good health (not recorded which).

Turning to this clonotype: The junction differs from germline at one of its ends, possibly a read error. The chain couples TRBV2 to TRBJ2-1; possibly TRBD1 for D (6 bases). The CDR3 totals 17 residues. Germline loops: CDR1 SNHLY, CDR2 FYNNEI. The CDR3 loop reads CTSSFNGDRFTYNEQFF. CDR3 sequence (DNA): TGTACCAGCAGCTTTAACGGCGACAGGTTCACTTACAATGAGCAGTTCTTC.

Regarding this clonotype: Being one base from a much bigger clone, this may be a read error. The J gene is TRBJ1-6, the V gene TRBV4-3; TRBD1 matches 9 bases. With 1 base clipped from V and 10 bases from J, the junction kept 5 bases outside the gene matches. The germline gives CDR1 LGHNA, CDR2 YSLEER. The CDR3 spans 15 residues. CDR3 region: CASSQGTGANSPLHF. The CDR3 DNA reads TGCGCCAGCAGCCAAGGGACAGGGGCTAACTCACCCCTCCACTTT.

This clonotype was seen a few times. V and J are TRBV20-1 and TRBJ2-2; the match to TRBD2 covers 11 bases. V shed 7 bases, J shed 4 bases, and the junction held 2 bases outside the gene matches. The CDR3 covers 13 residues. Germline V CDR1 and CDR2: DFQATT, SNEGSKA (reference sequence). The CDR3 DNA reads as TGCAGTGGTAGCGGGAGGGGCACCGGGGAGCTGTTTTTT. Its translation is CSGSGRGTGELFF.

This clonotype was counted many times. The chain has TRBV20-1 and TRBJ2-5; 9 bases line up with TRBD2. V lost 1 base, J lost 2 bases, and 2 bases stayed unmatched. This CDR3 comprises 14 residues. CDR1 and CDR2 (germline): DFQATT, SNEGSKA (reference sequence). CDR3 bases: TGCAGTGCTAGAGTTACTAGCGGGCAAGAGACCCAGTACTTC. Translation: CSARVTSGQETQYF.

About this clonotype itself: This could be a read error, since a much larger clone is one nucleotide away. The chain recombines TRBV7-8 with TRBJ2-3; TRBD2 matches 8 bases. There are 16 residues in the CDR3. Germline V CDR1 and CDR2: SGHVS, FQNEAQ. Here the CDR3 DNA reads TGTGCCAGCAGCAGGGGACTAGGTATCCTCACAGATATGCAGTATTTT. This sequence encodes CASSRGLGILTDMQYF.

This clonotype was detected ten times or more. DNA of the CDR3: TGCAGTGCTAGCCGACAGAGAATAGGCTACACCTTC. Amino acids: CSASRQRIGYTF. The chain is built from TRBV20-1 and TRBJ1-2; tentative D call: TRBD1 (5 bases). This CDR3 region has 12 residues. The V and J ends lost 3 bases and 8 bases respectively, with 13 bases between them. CDR1 is DFQATT, CDR2 SNEGSKA, per germline (reference sequence).

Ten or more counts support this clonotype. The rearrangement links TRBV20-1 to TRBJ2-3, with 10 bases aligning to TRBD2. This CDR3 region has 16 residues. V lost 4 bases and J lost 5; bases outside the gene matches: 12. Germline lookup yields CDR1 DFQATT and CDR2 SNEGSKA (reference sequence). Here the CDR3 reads CSATGGSGRVQDTQYF. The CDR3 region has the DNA TGCAGTGCTACCGGAGGGAGCGGGAGGGTACAAGATACGCAGTATTTT.

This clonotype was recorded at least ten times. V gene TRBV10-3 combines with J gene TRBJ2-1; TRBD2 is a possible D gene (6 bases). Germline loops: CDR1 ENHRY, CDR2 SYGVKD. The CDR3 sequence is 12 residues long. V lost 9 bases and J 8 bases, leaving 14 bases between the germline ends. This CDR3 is CAISSEGYEQFF. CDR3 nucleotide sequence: TGTGCCATTTCATCGGAGGGCTATGAGCAGTTCTTC.

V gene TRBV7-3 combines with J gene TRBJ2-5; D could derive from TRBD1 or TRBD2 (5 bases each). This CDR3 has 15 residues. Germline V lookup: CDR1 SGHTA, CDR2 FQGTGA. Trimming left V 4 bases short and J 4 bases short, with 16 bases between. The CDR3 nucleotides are TGTGCCAGCAGCTCCGAAGTCGGGGCGAGAGAGACCCAGTACTTC. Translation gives CASSSEVGARETQYF.

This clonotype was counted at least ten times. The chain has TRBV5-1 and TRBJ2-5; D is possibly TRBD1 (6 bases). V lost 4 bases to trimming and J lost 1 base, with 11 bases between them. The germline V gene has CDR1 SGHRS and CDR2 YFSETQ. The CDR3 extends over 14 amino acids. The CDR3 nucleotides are TGCGCCAGCAGCGCCACAGGGATCCAAGAGACCCAGTACTTC. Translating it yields CASSATGIQETQYF.

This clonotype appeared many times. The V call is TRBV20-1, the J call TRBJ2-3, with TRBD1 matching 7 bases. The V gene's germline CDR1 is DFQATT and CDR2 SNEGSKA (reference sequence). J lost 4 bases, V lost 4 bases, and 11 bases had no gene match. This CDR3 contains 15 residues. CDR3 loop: CSATSPGQKSDTQYF. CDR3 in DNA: TGCAGTGCTACCTCACCGGGACAGAAGTCAGATACGCAGTATTTT.

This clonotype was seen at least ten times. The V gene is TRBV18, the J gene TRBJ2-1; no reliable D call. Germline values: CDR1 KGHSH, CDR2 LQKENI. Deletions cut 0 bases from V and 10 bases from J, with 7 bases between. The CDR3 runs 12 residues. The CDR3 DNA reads TGTGCCAGCTCACCACCGAGAGACGAGCAGTTCTTC. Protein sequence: CASSPPRDEQFF.

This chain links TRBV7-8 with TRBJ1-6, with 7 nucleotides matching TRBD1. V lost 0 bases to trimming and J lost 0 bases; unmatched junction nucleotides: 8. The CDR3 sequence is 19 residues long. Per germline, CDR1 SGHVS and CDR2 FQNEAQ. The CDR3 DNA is TGTGCCAGCAGCTTAGCGAGGGGGCAATCGAGCTCCTATAATTCACCCCTCCACTTT. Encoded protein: CASSLARGQSSSYNSPLHF.

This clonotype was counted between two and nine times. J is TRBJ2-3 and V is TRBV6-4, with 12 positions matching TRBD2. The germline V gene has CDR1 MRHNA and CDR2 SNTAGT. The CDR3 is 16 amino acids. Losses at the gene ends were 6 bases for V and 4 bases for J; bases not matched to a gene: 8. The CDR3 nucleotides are TGTGCCAGCAGGGACCGACTAGCGGGAGTCCCAGATACGCAGTATTTT. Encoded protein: CASRDRLAGVPDTQYF.

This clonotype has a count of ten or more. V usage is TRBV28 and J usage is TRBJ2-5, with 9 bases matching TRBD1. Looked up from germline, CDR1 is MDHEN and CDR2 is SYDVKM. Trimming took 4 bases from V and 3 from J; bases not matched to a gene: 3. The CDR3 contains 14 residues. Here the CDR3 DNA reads TGTGCCAGCAGTTCCCGGGACAGGGAAGAGACCCAGTACTTC. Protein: CASSSRDREETQYF.

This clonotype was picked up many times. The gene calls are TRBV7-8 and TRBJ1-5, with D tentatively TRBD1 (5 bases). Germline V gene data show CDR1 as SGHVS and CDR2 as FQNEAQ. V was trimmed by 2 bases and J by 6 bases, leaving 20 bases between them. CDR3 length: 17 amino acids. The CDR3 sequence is CASSLPALTVIGQPQHF. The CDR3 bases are TGTGCCAGCAGCTTACCCGCACTGACAGTCATTGGTCAGCCCCAGCATTTT. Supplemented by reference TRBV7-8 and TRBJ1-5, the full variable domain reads GAGVSQSPRYKVAKRGQDVALRCDPISGHVSLFWYQQALGQGPEFLTYFQNEAQLDKSGLPSDRFFAERPEGSVSTLKIQRTQQEDSAVYLCASSLPALTVIGQPQHFGDGTRLSIL.

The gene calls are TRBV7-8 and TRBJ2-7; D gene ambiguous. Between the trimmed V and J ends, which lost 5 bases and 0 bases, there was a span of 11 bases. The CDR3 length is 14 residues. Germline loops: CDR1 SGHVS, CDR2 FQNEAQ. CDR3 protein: CASSPKGTSYEQYF. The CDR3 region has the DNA TGTGCCAGCAGCCCTAAAGGCACCTCCTACGAGCAGTACTTC.

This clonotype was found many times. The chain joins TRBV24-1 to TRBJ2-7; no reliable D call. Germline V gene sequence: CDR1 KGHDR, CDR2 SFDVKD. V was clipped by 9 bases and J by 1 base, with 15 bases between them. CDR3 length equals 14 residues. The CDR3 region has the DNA TGTGCCACCCGGAGCGCCCCCCGGTCCTACGAGCAGTACTTC. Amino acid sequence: CATRSAPRSYEQYF.

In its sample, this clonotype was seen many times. CDR3 DNA: TGCGCCAGCAGCTTAGTCACCCGGGATGAGCAGTTCTTC. This translates into CASSLVTRDEQFF. The V and J genes are TRBV5-1 and TRBJ2-1; D is unresolved. The CDR3 runs to 13 residues. The V end was cut by 2 bases, the J end by 8 bases, with 11 bases between. Germline lookup yields CDR1 SGHRS and CDR2 YFSETQ.

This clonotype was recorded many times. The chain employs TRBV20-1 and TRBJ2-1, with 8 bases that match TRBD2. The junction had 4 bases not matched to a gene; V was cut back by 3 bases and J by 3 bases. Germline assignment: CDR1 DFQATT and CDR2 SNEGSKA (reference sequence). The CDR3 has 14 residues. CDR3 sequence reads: CSARAGTSYNEQFF. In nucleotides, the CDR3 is TGCAGTGCTAGGGCCGGGACTAGCTACAATGAGCAGTTCTTC.

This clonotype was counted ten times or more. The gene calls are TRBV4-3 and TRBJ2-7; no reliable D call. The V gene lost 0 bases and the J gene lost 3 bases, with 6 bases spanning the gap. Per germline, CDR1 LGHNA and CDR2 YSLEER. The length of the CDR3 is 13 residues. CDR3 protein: CASSQDLLYEQYF. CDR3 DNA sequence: TGCGCCAGCAGCCAAGATCTCCTCTACGAGCAGTACTTC.

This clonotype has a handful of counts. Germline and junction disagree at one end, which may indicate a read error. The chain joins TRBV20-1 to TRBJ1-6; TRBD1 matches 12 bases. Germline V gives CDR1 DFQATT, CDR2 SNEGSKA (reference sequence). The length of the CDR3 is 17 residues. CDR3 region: CCARRDRGRISRSPLHF. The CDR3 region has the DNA TGCTGTGCTAGGCGGGACAGGGGGCGGATAAGTCGCTCACCCCTCCACTTT.

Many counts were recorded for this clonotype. CDR3 in DNA: TGCAGCTCGACAGGGGTTTCTAGCACTGAAGCTTTCTTT. Protein: CSSTGVSSTEAFF. The genes are TRBV20-1 and TRBJ1-1, with 8 bases lining up with TRBD1. CDR1 and CDR2 (germline): DFQATT, SNEGSKA (reference sequence). The CDR3 contains 13 residues.